A selection of T cell receptor beta chains follows, all from one sample in a study of T cell changes during pregnancy in multiple sclerosis. Here immunoSEQ multiplex PCR was the method, and the copy in TCRdb shows in-frame clones only, minus some. The sample records 60,000 to 90,000 clones, about 94% being singletons. The source was peripheral blood, collected in the first trimester of pregnancy. The receptors derive from a female donor in good health, enrolled as a control in a pregnancy study. The CDR3 runs from the conserved cysteine through the conserved F or W.

TRBV6-6,TRBJ2-1,CASSYGTVGRIF
TRBV28,TRBJ2-7,CASRQRQVSYEQYF
TRBV11-2,TRBJ2-7,CASSLGQGAYEQYF
TRBV7-9,TRBJ2-4,CASSSTGTGTVNIQYF
TRBV5-1,TRBJ2-1,CASSLGLPTHNEQFF
TRBV4-1,TRBJ2-5,CASSHKTPGQGAPPSQETQYF
TRBV5-1,TRBJ2-1,CASSLGTSANYNEQFF
TRBV5-1,TRBJ2-5,CASSFVQGAGETQYF
TRBV2,TRBJ2-5,CASSESVAGPKGETQYF
TRBV6-1,TRBJ1-2,CASSEARRYGYTF
TRBV6-5,TRBJ1-1,CASSYGEGAAFF
TRBV6-4,TRBJ2-2,CASKLGTAGELFF
TRBV6-6,TRBJ1-5,CASSGDSPNQPQHF
TRBV7-9,TRBJ2-5,CASSLGFGGQGETQYF
TRBV5-5,TRBJ2-2,CASSLTVTGELFF
TRBV2,TRBJ1-4,CASGARLGEKLFF
TRBV28,TRBJ2-1,CASSLAGGSHEQFF
TRBV2,TRBJ2-3,CASSVWLSGTDTQYF
TRBV18,TRBJ2-3,CASSPRAVSSTDTQYF
TRBV19,TRBJ1-5,CASQFNLDRNQPQHF
TRBV28,TRBJ2-6,CASSIGGAGANVLTF
TRBV4-2,TRBJ2-1,CASSQRKGGDFYNEQFF
TRBV28,TRBJ2-2,CASGGQSAAGELFF
TRBV4-2,TRBJ2-5,CASSARLAGSQETQYF
TRBV7-9,TRBJ2-1,CASSLGQGYNEQFF
TRBV27,TRBJ2-7,CASSPSYSSYEQYF
TRBV2,TRBJ2-7,CASSSPRVRQGPYEQYF
TRBV19,TRBJ2-4,CASSDSGRRDIQYF
TRBV18,TRBJ2-1,CASCVAYNEQFF
TRBV5-1,TRBJ2-5,CASSLSGTAQETQYF
TRBV25-1,TRBJ1-1,CASSGSWTGGTEAFF
TRBV19,TRBJ1-1,CASSTPSRTGNTEAFF
TRBV19,TRBJ2-5,CASSIDPRADRRETQYF
TRBV9,TRBJ2-2,CASSQTSGSVSGELFF
TRBV5-1,TRBJ2-1,CASSLVSGTGTHEQFF
TRBV5-1,TRBJ2-1,CASSLMGTSPYNEQFF
TRBV6-6,TRBJ2-1,CASNGRTSSYNEQFF
TRBV2,TRBJ2-1,CASSDGTSRFF
TRBV4-1,TRBJ2-3,CASSQARKARDRATDTQYF
TRBV12-5,TRBJ2-5,CASGLGEGLRETQYF
TRBV14,TRBJ2-1,CASSWRGAYNEQFF
TRBV29-1,TRBJ2-3,CSVDPSGLSTDTQYF
TRBV2,TRBJ2-1,CASSERGLAAHNEQFF
TRBV19,TRBJ2-3,CASSIDRTGSSGDTQYF
TRBV7-2,TRBJ2-7,CASSTGLAASYEQYF
TRBV11-2,TRBJ2-3,CASTLLAGRGDTQYF
TRBV5-6,TRBJ1-2,CASSLGREDGYTF
TRBV29-1,TRBJ2-3,CSVSIYPSGRLLTDTQYF
TRBV21-1,TRBJ2-7,CASSPRDRYLYEQYF
TRBV9,TRBJ2-7,CASSVGPGGLADYEQYF
TRBV5-1,TRBJ1-1,CASSPGGQRNTEAFF
TRBV6-5,NA,CASSSPGTASYEQYF
TRBV5-4,TRBJ2-3,CASSFDRGLDTQYF
TRBV28,TRBJ1-2,CASSLGQRGYGYTF
TRBV5-1,TRBJ1-2,CASSAGQSTANYGYTF
TRBV28,TRBJ2-4,CASRGLRGPRAKNIQYF